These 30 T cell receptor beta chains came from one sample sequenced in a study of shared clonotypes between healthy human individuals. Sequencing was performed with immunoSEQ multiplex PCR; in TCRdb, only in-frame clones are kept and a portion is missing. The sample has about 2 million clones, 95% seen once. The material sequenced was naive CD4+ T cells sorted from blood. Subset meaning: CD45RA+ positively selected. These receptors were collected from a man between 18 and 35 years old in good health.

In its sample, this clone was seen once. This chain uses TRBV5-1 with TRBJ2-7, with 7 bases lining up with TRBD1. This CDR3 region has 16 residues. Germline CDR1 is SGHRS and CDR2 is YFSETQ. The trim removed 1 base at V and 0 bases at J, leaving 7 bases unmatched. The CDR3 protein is CASSLLPGQSSYEQYF. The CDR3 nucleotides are TGCGCCAGCAGCTTGCTACCGGGACAGAGCTCCTACGAGCAGTACTTC.

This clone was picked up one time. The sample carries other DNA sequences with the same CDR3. For the CDR3, the DNA is TGTGCCAGCAGCTTGCAGGGGTCGGGCGAAAAACTGTTTTTT. Its protein is CASSLQGSGEKLFF. This rearrangement joins TRBV5-4 to TRBJ1-4; possibly TRBD1 for D (6 bases). V lost 1 base, J lost 8 bases, and 12 bases lay in between. The germline V gene has CDR1 SGHNT and CDR2 YYREEE (reference sequence). This CDR3 contains 14 residues.

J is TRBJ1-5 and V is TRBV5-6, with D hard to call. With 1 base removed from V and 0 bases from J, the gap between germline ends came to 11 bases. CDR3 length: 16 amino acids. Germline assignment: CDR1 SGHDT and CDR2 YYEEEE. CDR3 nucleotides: TGTGCCAGCAGCTTGTGGGCAGGTGATAGCAATCAGCCCCAGCATTTT. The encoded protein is CASSLWAGDSNQPQHF.

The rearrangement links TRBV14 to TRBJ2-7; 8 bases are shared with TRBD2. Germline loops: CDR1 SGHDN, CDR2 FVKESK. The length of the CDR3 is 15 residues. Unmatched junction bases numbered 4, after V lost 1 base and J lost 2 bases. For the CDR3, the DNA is TGTGCCAGCAGCCAAGGCAGCGGGGGTCCCTACGAGCAGTACTTC. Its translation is CASSQGSGGPYEQYF. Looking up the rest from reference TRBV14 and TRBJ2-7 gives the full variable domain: EAGVTQFPSHSVIEKGQTVTLRCDPISGHDNLYWYRRVMGKEIKFLLHFVKESKQDESGMPNNRFLAERTGGTYSTLKVQPAELEDSGVYFCASSQGSGGPYEQYFGPGTRLTVT.

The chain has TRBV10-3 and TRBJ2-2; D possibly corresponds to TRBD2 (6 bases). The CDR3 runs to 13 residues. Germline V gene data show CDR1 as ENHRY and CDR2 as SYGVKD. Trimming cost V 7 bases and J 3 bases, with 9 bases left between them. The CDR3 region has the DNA TGTGCCATCACTGTAGCGGACACCGGGGAGCTGTTTTTT. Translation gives CAITVADTGELFF.

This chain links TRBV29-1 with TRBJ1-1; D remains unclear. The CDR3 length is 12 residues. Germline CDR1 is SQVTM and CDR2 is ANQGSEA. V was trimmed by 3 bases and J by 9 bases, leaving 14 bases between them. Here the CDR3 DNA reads TGCAGCGTTGACGGAGATGGGGTGAAAGCTTTCTTT. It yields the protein CSVDGDGVKAFF.

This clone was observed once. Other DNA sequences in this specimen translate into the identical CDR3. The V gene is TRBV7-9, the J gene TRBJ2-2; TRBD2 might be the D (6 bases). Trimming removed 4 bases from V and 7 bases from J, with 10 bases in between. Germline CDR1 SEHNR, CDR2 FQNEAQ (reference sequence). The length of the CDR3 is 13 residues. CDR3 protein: CASSSGLSGELFF. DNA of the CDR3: TGTGCCAGCAGCTCGGGACTCAGCGGGGAGCTGTTTTTT.

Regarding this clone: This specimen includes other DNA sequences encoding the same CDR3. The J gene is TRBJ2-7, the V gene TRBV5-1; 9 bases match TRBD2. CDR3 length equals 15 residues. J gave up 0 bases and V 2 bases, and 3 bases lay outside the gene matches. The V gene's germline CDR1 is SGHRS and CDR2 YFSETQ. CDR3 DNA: TGCGCCAGCAGCTTAGATAGCGGGAGCTCCTACGAGCAGTACTTC. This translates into CASSLDSGSSYEQYF.

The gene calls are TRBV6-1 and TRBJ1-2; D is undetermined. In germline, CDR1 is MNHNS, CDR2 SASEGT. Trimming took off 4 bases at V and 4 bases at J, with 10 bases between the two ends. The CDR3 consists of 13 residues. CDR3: CASSGDRLYGYTF. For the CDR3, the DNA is TGTGCCAGCAGTGGAGACCGGCTCTATGGCTACACCTTC.

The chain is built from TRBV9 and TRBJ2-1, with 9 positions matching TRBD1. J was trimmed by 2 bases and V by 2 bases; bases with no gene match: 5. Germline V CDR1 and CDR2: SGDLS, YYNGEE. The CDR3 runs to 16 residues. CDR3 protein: CASSVGQGSPYNEQFF. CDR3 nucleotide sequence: TGTGCCAGCAGCGTCGGACAGGGGTCACCCTACAATGAGCAGTTCTTC.

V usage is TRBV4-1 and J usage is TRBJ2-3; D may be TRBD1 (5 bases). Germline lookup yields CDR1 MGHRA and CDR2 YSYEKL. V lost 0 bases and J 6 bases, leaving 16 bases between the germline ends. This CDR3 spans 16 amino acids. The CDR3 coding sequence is TGCGCCAGCAGCCAAGATGTAGGGGCCCCCGTTGATACGCAGTATTTT. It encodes CASSQDVGAPVDTQYF.

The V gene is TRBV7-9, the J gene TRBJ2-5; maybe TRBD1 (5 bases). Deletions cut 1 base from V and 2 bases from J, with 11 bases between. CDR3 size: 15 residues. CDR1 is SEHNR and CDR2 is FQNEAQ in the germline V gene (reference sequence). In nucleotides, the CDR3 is TGTGCCAGCAGCTTAGGTCAGACAGAGCAAGAGACCCAGTACTTC. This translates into CASSLGQTEQETQYF.

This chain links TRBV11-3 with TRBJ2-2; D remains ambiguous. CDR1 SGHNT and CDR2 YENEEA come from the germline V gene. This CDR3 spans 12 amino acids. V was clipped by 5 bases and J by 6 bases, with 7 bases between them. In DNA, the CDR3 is TGTGCCAGCAGCATGAGACCCGGGGAGCTGTTTTTT. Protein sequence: CASSMRPGELFF. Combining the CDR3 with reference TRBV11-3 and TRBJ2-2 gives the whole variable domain EAGVVQSPRYKIIEKKQPVAFWCNPISGHNTLYWYLQNLGQGPELLIRYENEEAVDDSQLPKDRFSAERLKGVDSTLKIQPAELGDSAVYLCASSMRPGELFFGEGSRLTVL.

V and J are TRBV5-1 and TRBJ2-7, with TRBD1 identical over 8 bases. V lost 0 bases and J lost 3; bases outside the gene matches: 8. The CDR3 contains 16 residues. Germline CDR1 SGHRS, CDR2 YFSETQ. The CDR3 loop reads CASSLVTGVVDYEQYF. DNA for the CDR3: TGCGCCAGCAGCTTGGTGACAGGGGTTGTGGACTACGAGCAGTACTTC.

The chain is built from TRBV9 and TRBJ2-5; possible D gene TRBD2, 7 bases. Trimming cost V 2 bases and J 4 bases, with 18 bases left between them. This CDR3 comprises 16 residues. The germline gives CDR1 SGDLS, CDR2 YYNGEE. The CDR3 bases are TGTGCCAGCAGCGTTGTGGAGGGGGGGACGCGAGAGACCCAGTACTTC. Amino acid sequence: CASSVVEGGTRETQYF.

The DNA for the CDR3 is TGTGCCAGCAGCCTAAGGACTAGCGGGAGAATCGGCAATGAGCAGTTCTTC. It codes for CASSLRTSGRIGNEQFF. The rearrangement uses TRBV5-4 and TRBJ2-1, with TRBD2 matching over 13 bases. The germline CDR1 and CDR2 sequences are SGHNT and YYREEE (reference sequence). The trim removed 4 bases at V and 6 bases at J, leaving 10 bases unmatched. This CDR3 spans 17 amino acids.

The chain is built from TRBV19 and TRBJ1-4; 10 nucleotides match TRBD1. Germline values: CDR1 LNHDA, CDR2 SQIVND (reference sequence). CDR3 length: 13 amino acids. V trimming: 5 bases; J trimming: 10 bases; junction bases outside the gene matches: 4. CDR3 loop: CASSGTGAGKLFF. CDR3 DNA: TGTGCCAGTAGTGGGACAGGGGCCGGAAAACTGTTTTTT. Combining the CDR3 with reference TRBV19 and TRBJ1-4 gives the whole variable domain DGGITQSPKYLFRKEGQNVTLSCEQNLNHDAMYWYRQDPGQGLRLIYYSQIVNDFQKGDIAEGYSVSREKKESFPLTVTSAQKNPTAFYLCASSGTGAGKLFFGSGTQLSVL.

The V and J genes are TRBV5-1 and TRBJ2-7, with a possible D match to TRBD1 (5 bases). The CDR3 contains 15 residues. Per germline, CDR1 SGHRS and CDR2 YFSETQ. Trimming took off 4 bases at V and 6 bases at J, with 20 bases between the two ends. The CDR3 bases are TGCGCCAGCAGCGCGGACCAGGCCGGAACAGGCGAGCAGTACTTC. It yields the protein CASSADQAGTGEQYF.

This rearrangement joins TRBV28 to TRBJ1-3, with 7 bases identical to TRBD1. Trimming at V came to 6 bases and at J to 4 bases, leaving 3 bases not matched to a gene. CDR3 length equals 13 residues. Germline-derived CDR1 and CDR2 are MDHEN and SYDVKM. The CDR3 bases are TGTGCCAGCAGGGGGGACAGAGGAAACACCATATATTTT. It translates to CASRGDRGNTIYF. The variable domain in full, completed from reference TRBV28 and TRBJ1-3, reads DVKVTQSSRYLVKRTGEKVFLECVQDMDHENMFWYRQDPGLGLRLIYFSYDVKMKEKGDIPEGYSVSREKKERFSLILESASTNQTSMYLCASRGDRGNTIYFGEGSWLTVV.

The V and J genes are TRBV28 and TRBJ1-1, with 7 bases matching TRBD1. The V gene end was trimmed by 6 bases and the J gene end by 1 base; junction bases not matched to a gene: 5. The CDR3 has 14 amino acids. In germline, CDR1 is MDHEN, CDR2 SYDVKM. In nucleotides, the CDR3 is TGTGCCAGCAGGTCGGGACAGCCGAACACTGAAGCTTTCTTT. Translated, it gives CASRSGQPNTEAFF. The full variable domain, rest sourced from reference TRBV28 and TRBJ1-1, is DVKVTQSSRYLVKRTGEKVFLECVQDMDHENMFWYRQDPGLGLRLIYFSYDVKMKEKGDIPEGYSVSREKKERFSLILESASTNQTSMYLCASRSGQPNTEAFFGQGTRLTVV.

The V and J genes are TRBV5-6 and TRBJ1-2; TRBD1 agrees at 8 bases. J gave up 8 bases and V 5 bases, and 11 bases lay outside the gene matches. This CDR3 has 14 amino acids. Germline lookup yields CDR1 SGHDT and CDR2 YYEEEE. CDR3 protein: CASSPDREFFGYTF. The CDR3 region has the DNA TGTGCCAGCAGTCCGGACAGGGAATTCTTCGGCTACACCTTC. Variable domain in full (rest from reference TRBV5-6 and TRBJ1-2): DAGVTQSPTHLIKTRGQQVTLRCSPKSGHDTVSWYQQALGQGPQFIFQYYEEEERQRGNFPDRFSGHQFPNYSSELNVNALLLGDSALYLCASSPDREFFGYTFGSGTRLTVV.

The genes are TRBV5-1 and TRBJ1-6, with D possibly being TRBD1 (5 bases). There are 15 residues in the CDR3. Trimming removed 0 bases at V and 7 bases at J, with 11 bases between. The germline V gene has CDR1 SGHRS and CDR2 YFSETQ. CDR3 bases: TGCGCCAGCAGCTTGGCTCAGGGAGGCAATTCACCCCTCCACTTT. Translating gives CASSLAQGGNSPLHF.

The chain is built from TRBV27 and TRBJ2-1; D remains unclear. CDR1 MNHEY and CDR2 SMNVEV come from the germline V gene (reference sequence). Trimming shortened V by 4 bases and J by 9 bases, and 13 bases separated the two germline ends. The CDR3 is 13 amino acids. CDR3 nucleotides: TGTGCCAGCAGTTCCCCCCCAACACCTGAGCAGTTCTTC. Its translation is CASSSPPTPEQFF.

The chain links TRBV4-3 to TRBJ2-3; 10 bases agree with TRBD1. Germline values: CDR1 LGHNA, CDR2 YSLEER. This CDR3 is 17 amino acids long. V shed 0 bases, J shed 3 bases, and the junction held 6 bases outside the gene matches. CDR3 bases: TGCGCCAGCAGCCAAGATTTTGGACAGGGGGGAACAGATACGCAGTATTTT. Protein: CASSQDFGQGGTDTQYF.

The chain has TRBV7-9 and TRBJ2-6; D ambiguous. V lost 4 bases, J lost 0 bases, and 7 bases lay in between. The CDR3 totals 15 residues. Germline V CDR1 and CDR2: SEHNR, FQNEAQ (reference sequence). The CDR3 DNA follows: TGTGCCAGCAGCTACATCAGCTCTGGGGCCAACGTCCTGACTTTC. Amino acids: CASSYISSGANVLTF.

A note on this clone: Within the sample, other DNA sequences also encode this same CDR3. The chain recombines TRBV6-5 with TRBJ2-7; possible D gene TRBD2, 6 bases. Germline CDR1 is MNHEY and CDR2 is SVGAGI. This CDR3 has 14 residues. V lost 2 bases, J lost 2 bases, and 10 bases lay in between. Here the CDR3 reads CASSYGTGAYEQYF. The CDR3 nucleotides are TGTGCCAGCAGTTACGGAACGGGGGCCTACGAGCAGTACTTC.

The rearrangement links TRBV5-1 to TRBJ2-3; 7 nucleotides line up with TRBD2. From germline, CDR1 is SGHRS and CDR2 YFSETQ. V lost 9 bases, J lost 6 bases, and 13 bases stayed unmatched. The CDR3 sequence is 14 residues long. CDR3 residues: CATRSAGEADTQYF. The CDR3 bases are TGCGCCACGCGTTCGGCGGGGGAGGCGGATACGCAGTATTTT.

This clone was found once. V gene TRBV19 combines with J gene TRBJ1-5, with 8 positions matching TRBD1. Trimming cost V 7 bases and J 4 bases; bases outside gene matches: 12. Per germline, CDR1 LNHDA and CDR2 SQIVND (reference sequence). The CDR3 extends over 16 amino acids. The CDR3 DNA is TGTGCCAGTATGGGGAGTCCGGACAGGGATAATCAGCCCCAGCATTTT. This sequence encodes CASMGSPDRDNQPQHF.

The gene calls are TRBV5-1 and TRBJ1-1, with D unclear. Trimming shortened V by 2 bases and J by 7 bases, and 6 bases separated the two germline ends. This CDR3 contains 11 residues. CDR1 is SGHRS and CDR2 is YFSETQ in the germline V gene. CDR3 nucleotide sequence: TGCGCCAGCAGCTTAAAAGATGAAGCTTTCTTT. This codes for CASSLKDEAFF.

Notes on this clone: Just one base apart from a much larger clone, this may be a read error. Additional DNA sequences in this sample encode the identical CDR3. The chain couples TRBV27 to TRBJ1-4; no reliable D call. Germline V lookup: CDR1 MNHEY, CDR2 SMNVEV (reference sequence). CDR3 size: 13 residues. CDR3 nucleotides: TGTGCCAGCAGTTTAAGGCGTAATGAAAAACTGTTCTTT. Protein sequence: CASSLRRNEKLFF.